Below, 23 T cell receptor beta chains from the same sample are listed, as sequenced in a study of CD8+ T cells in alopecia areata. Treatment given: oral pan-JAK inhibitor, 5-10 mg twice daily. Reverse transcription of extracted RNA yielded cDNA, which provided the sequencing template. Repertoires were generated with immunoSEQ multiplex PCR, while TCRdb's copy carries only in-frame clones and drops some. The sample lists 270,000 or so clones, 58% occurring once. Sequenced material: CD4+ T cells sorted from blood, taken at week 24, from a patient treated with tofacitinib. All receptors come from a human donor with alopecia areata.

The genes are TRBV7-2 and TRBJ1-2; TRBD1 agrees at 10 bases. V gave up 4 bases and J gave up 4 bases; unmatched junction bases: 3. The CDR3 contains 14 residues. In germline, CDR1 is SGHTA, CDR2 FQGNSA. The CDR3 DNA follows: TGTGCCAGCAGCTCGACAGGGGGCGGCTATGGCTACACCTTC. It encodes CASSSTGGGYGYTF.

The chain has TRBV30 and TRBJ1-2, with D possibly matching TRBD1 (5 bases). From germline, CDR1 is GTSNPN and CDR2 SVGIG (reference sequence). Trimming pared 3 bases from V and 8 bases from J, leaving 19 bases between. The CDR3 runs 14 residues. The CDR3: CAWSPRGSLGGYTF. The CDR3 coding sequence is TGTGCCTGGAGCCCTCGGGGCAGTCTAGGCGGCTACACCTTC.

The chain employs TRBV10-3 and TRBJ2-5; a weak D match, TRBD1 (6 bases). V lost 3 bases and J 0 bases, leaving 11 bases between the germline ends. Germline lookup yields CDR1 ENHRY and CDR2 SYGVKD. The CDR3 contains 15 residues. The CDR3 coding sequence is TGTGCCATCAGTGACTATACAGGGAACCAAGAGACCCAGTACTTC. Its translation is CAISDYTGNQETQYF.

The V and J genes are TRBV9 and TRBJ1-2, with no clear D. This CDR3 comprises 13 residues. With 0 bases removed from V and 8 bases from J, the gap between germline ends came to 11 bases. Germline CDR1 SGDLS, CDR2 YYNGEE. In nucleotides, the CDR3 is TGTGCCAGCAGCGTAGACAGCCGTACGGGCTACACCTTC. Its translation is CASSVDSRTGYTF.

This sequence joins TRBV2 and TRBJ2-7; D is perhaps TRBD1 (6 bases). The length of the CDR3 is 14 residues. Per the germline V gene, CDR1 is SNHLY and CDR2 is FYNNEI. Trimming shortened V by 7 bases and J by 2 bases, and 15 bases separated the two germline ends. In nucleotides, the CDR3 is TGTGCCAGCAAGAGACAGGAGAATACCTACGAGCAGTACTTC. Encoded protein: CASKRQENTYEQYF. The variable domain in full, with the rest retrieved from reference TRBV2 and TRBJ2-7, is EPEVTQTPSHQVTQMGQEVILRCVPISNHLYFYWYRQILGQKVEFLVSFYNNEISEKSEIFDDQFSVERPDGSNFTLKIRSTKLEDSAMYFCASKRQENTYEQYFGPGTRLTVT.

CDR3 region: CSAIWRVVHEQYF. The CDR3 DNA sequence: TGCAGCGCCATATGGAGGGTCGTCCACGAGCAGTACTTC. The rearrangement uses TRBV29-1 and TRBJ2-7; maybe TRBD2 (6 bases). CDR1 SQVTM and CDR2 ANQGSEA come from the germline V gene. The CDR3 length is 13 residues. V gave up 7 bases and J gave up 5 bases, with 18 bases separating them.

CDR3 loop: CASRDFQSNEQFF. DNA of the CDR3: TGTGCCAGCAGGGACTTCCAAAGCAATGAGCAGTTCTTC. This chain links TRBV6-6 with TRBJ2-1; perhaps TRBD2 as D (5 bases). Germline assignment: CDR1 MNHNY and CDR2 SVGAGI (reference sequence). Trimming left V 6 bases short and J 6 bases short, with 12 bases between. The CDR3 contains 13 residues.

The rearrangement links TRBV6-6 to TRBJ2-7; D gene ambiguous. The V and J ends lost 2 bases and 0 bases respectively, with 2 bases between them. Germline loops: CDR1 MNHNY, CDR2 SVGAGI (reference sequence). This CDR3 spans 12 amino acids. This CDR3 reads CASSYSSYEQYF. Written as DNA, the CDR3 is TGTGCCAGCAGTTACAGCTCCTACGAGCAGTACTTC.

The chain is built from TRBV14 and TRBJ2-7, with unresolved D. Germline CDR1 SGHDN, CDR2 FVKESK. The CDR3 extends over 13 amino acids. The germline V and J ends were trimmed by 0 bases and 3 bases, with 6 bases remaining between them. CDR3 in DNA: TGTGCCAGCAGCCAAGATAGGTACTACGAGCAGTACTTC. Its protein is CASSQDRYYEQYF.

This chain connects TRBV27 to TRBJ1-1, with D perhaps matching TRBD1 (6 bases). V lost 7 bases to trimming and J lost 5 bases, with 17 bases between them. The CDR3 contains 14 residues. The germline CDR1 and CDR2 sequences are MNHEY and SMNVEV (reference sequence). The CDR3 reads CASNNPGARTEAFF. CDR3 sequence (DNA): TGTGCCAGCAATAACCCAGGGGCGCGGACTGAAGCTTTCTTT.

The chain joins TRBV6-6 to TRBJ1-6, with a weak D call TRBD1 (5 bases). Trimming removed 5 bases from V and 14 bases from J, with 22 bases in between. The CDR3 runs to 15 residues. The germline CDR1 and CDR2 sequences are MNHNY and SVGAGI (reference sequence). The DNA for the CDR3 is TGTGCCAGCAGTCCTCCCAGGGACCGTAGTGTATCCCTCCACTTT. Protein product: CASSPPRDRSVSLHF.

This clone was recorded only once. The CDR3 does not close with the conserved phenylalanine or tryptophan, likely indicating a read error. V usage is TRBV18 and J usage is TRBJ1-2, with 7 bases fitting TRBD1. Losses at the gene ends were 5 bases for V and 4 bases for J; bases not matched to a gene: 16. CDR1 KGHSH and CDR2 LQKENI come from the germline V gene. The CDR3 is made up of 17 amino acids. The CDR3 protein is CASSSDLEGARFYGYTL. CDR3 bases: TGTGCCAGCTCATCAGATCTCGAGGGGGCTCGGTTCTATGGCTACACCCTC.

A few counts support this clone. The rearrangement links TRBV7-3 to TRBJ1-2; 8 bases align to TRBD1. This CDR3 spans 15 amino acids. CDR1 and CDR2 (germline): SGHTA, FQGTGA. The V and J ends lost 2 bases and 3 bases, in that order; junction bases with no gene match: 5. This CDR3 reads CASSLDAGGYYGYTF. CDR3 DNA sequence: TGTGCCAGCAGCTTAGACGCAGGGGGCTACTATGGCTACACCTTC.

The rearrangement joins TRBV5-1 to TRBJ2-1, with D perhaps TRBD2 (6 bases). The ends were cut back, 3 bases at V and 2 bases at J, with 9 bases in the middle. Germline V gene lookup returns CDR1 SGHRS and CDR2 YFSETQ. This CDR3 comprises 14 residues. CDR3 sequence: CASSSRGAYNEQFF. The CDR3 nucleotides read TGCGCCAGCAGCTCGCGGGGTGCCTACAATGAGCAGTTCTTC.

The chain carries TRBV9 and TRBJ2-2, with 8 positions matching TRBD2. The CDR3 spans 15 residues. Germline V CDR1 and CDR2: SGDLS, YYNGEE. J gave up 3 bases and V 0 bases, and 1 base lay outside the gene matches. The CDR3: CASSVAGLDTGELFF. The DNA of the CDR3 is TGTGCCAGCAGCGTAGCGGGACTAGACACCGGGGAGCTGTTTTTT.

The genes are TRBV30 and TRBJ2-5, with 8 bases aligning to TRBD2. In germline, CDR1 is GTSNPN, CDR2 SVGIG (reference sequence). Unmatched junction bases numbered 4, after V lost 0 bases and J lost 4 bases. This CDR3 is 14 amino acids long. The DNA of the CDR3 is TGTGCCTGGAGTGTACGGGCGGGGGGAGAGACCCAGTACTTC. Translated: CAWSVRAGGETQYF.

This chain links TRBV5-4 with TRBJ2-1; 8 nucleotides agree with TRBD2. The trim removed 5 bases at V and 6 bases at J, leaving 10 bases unmatched. The germline V gene encodes CDR1 SGHNT and CDR2 YYREEE (reference sequence). The CDR3 sequence is 15 residues long. CDR3 sequence (DNA): TGTGCCAGCAGGCCGAGCCTGACTAGCGTCAATGAGCAGTTCTTC. Its protein is CASRPSLTSVNEQFF.

This chain joins TRBV30 and TRBJ2-2; D is uncertain. The CDR3 consists of 13 residues. Germline V CDR1 and CDR2: GTSNPN, SVGIG (reference sequence). V lost 0 bases to trimming and J lost 7 bases, with 9 bases between them. This CDR3 reads CAWSVRSSGELFF. The CDR3 DNA reads as TGTGCCTGGAGTGTACGGAGTAGCGGGGAGCTGTTTTTT.

The chain has TRBV29-1 and TRBJ1-2; possibly TRBD1 for D (6 bases). V lost 7 bases, J lost 8 bases, and 14 bases lay in between. CDR3 length: 11 amino acids. Germline assignment: CDR1 SQVTM and CDR2 ANQGSEA. DNA for the CDR3: TGCAGCGCCTCGGGGGCGCAGGGCTACACCTTC. This sequence encodes CSASGAQGYTF. Looking up the rest from reference TRBV29-1 and TRBJ1-2 gives the full variable domain: SAVISQKPSRDICQRGTSLTIQCQVDSQVTMMFWYRQQPGQSLTLIATANQGSEATYESGFVIDKFPISRPNLTFSTLTVSNMSPEDSSIYLCSASGAQGYTFGSGTRLTVV.

The rearrangement uses TRBV4-1 and TRBJ1-5, with TRBD1 matching 10 bases. V gave up 1 base and J gave up 4 bases; unmatched junction bases: 7. The V gene's germline CDR1 is MGHRA and CDR2 YSYEKL. The CDR3 is 17 amino acids. In nucleotides, the CDR3 is TGCGCCAGCAGCCAAGTCGGGACAGGGGTCCTGAATCAGCCCCAGCATTTT. Translated, it gives CASSQVGTGVLNQPQHF.

This chain uses TRBV5-6 with TRBJ2-6; TRBD1 is a possible D gene (6 bases). The CDR3 has 16 amino acids. Per the germline V gene, CDR1 is SGHDT and CDR2 is YYEEEE. Deletions cut 1 base from V and 7 bases from J, with 15 bases between. CDR3 protein: CASSLQGRSGANVLTF. The CDR3 nucleotides read TGTGCCAGCAGCTTGCAGGGGCGGTCCGGAGCCAACGTCCTGACTTTC. Full variable domain (outside the CDR3, taken from reference TRBV5-6 and TRBJ2-6): DAGVTQSPTHLIKTRGQQVTLRCSPKSGHDTVSWYQQALGQGPQFIFQYYEEEERQRGNFPDRFSGHQFPNYSSELNVNALLLGDSALYLCASSLQGRSGANVLTFGAGSRLTVL.

This clone occurred a few times. The gene calls are TRBV6-5 and TRBJ1-2; D remains unclear. CDR1 MNHEY and CDR2 SVGAGI come from the germline V gene. There are 14 residues in the CDR3. The V end lost 6 bases, the J end lost 4 bases, and 15 bases lay between the germline ends. The CDR3 spells CASSRTSELYGYTF. The CDR3 nucleotides read TGTGCCAGCAGCCGCACCTCTGAACTCTATGGCTACACCTTC.

The chain uses TRBV5-1 and TRBJ2-4; D is possibly TRBD1 (5 bases). From germline, CDR1 is SGHRS and CDR2 YFSETQ. The CDR3 has 13 amino acids. The V end lost 3 bases, the J end lost 5 bases, and 9 bases lay between the germline ends. CDR3 region: CASSYTGQNIQYF. The CDR3 region has the DNA TGCGCCAGCAGCTACACAGGACAAAACATTCAGTACTTC.